What follows are 32 T cell receptor beta chains derived from one specimen sequenced in a study of T-cell reconstitution after alpha-beta-depleted transplantation in children listed by TCRdb under 2016. Taken with the paper, the label for treatment or condition translates to: allogeneic hematopoietic cell transplantation with graft depleted of TCRalphabeta T cells and CD19 B cells. Library method: PCR. Sequenced using an Illumina HiSeq 2500. To normalize quantification of the TCRbeta repertoire, the TCR libraries were built with molecular barcoding that relied on unique molecular identifiers. TCRdb reprocessed the public reads (quality trimming at Q25 with fastp, clone calling with MiXCR) and kept in-frame beta chains. Every CDR3 protein is listed once, alongside the most common genes and DNA of its rows. In all, the sample holds around 670,000 distinct CDR3 sequences, and about an eighth of those were seen once. 0.79% of the sample goes to the ten largest clones.

Here the sequenced sample was PBMCs, taken before TCRalphabeta/CD19-depleted stem cell transplant. Source of these receptors: a girl aged 2 to 9 with congenital amegakaryocytic thrombocytopenia, due to receive a stem cell transplant.

This clonotype was seen repeatedly, ten times or more. V and J are TRBV7-3 and TRBJ2-1; 8 bases fit TRBD2. V was clipped by 1 base and J by 3 bases; unmatched bases: 5. CDR1 and CDR2 from the germline V gene are SGHTA and FQGTGA. The CDR3 is 16 amino acids. The CDR3 loop reads CASSLNLLADYNEQFF. CDR3 DNA sequence: TGTGCCAGCAGCTTAAATTTACTAGCGGACTACAATGAGCAGTTCTTC.

A remark on this clonotype: A much larger clonotype is one base distant, so this may be a read error. The CDR3 here is CASSLSGSRQTQYF. CDR3 DNA: TGTGCCAGCAGTCTAAGCGGGAGTCGACAGACCCAGTACTTC. J is TRBJ2-5 and V is TRBV5-8; 8 nucleotides match TRBD2. This CDR3 region has 14 residues. Trimming removed 5 bases from V and 6 bases from J; junction bases left unmatched: 9. CDR1 and CDR2 (germline): SGHTS, YDEGEE.

This clonotype has only a few counts. This rearrangement joins TRBV19 to TRBJ2-7; 7 bases are a match to TRBD1. V was pared by 4 bases and J by 3 bases, with 6 bases of the junction left unmatched. Germline assignment: CDR1 LNHDA and CDR2 SQIVND (reference sequence). The CDR3 runs 14 residues. The CDR3 DNA reads as TGTGCCAGTAGTACCCGGGACAGAAACTACGAGCAGTACTTC. This gives the protein CASSTRDRNYEQYF. The full variable domain, its missing parts supplied by reference TRBV19 and TRBJ2-7, is DGGITQSPKYLFRKEGQNVTLSCEQNLNHDAMYWYRQDPGQGLRLIYYSQIVNDFQKGDIAEGYSVSREKKESFPLTVTSAQKNPTAFYLCASSTRDRNYEQYFGPGTRLTVT.

This clonotype was observed many times. The chain has TRBV20-1 and TRBJ2-2; 11 nucleotides match TRBD2. The V gene end was trimmed by 1 base and the J gene end by 2 bases; junction bases not matched to a gene: 6. Germline V CDR1 and CDR2: DFQATT, SNEGSKA (reference sequence). The CDR3 length is 17 residues. Here the CDR3 DNA reads TGCAGTGCTAGAGGGGCGCTAGCGGGAGGTAACACCGGGGAGCTGTTTTTT. Translation gives CSARGALAGGNTGELFF.

This clonotype was seen a handful of times. This chain connects TRBV3-1 to TRBJ2-1; D tentatively reads TRBD1 or TRBD2 (5 bases each). The V gene's germline CDR1 is LGHDT and CDR2 YNNKEL (reference sequence). The CDR3 runs to 14 residues. Trimming left V 6 bases short and J 6 bases short, with 15 bases between. The CDR3 DNA follows: TGTGCCAGCAGTATTTCGGGACGCCTCAATGAGCAGTTCTTC. This sequence encodes CASSISGRLNEQFF.

There are many counts of this clonotype. The chain recombines TRBV9 with TRBJ2-1; 9 nucleotides match TRBD1. Losses at the gene ends were 4 bases for V and 6 bases for J; bases not matched to a gene: 2. Germline loops: CDR1 SGDLS, CDR2 YYNGEE. CDR3 length: 13 residues. The CDR3 sequence is CASSRDRANEQFF. Written as DNA, the CDR3 is TGTGCCAGCAGCCGGGACAGGGCCAATGAGCAGTTCTTC.

The J gene is TRBJ2-7, the V gene TRBV28, with TRBD2 identical over 10 bases. The CDR3 runs to 16 residues. Germline trimming cut 8 bases from V and 4 bases from J; bases unmatched to any gene: 14. Germline V lookup: CDR1 MDHEN, CDR2 SYDVKM. The CDR3 region has the DNA TGTGCCAGCGGCTCGAGGGGTAGCGGGAGGCCGTACGAGCAGTACTTC. Its protein product is CASGSRGSGRPYEQYF.

This clonotype has at least ten counts. This chain links TRBV12-3 or TRBV12-4 with TRBJ2-7, with unresolved D. The CDR3 runs to 12 residues. V lost 1 base and J 6 bases, leaving 7 bases between the germline ends. The CDR3 DNA reads TGTGCCAGCAGTTTAGGAGGCAGCGAGCAGTACTTC. Encoded protein: CASSLGGSEQYF.

V is TRBV18 and J is TRBJ2-4; D gene ambiguous. Trimming stripped 2 bases from V and 6 bases from J, with 5 bases between. This CDR3 is 12 amino acids long. Germline values: CDR1 KGHSH, CDR2 LQKENI. The DNA of the CDR3 is TGTGCCAGCTCACCAGGACCAAACATTCAGTACTTC. Amino acids: CASSPGPNIQYF.

This clonotype was counted at least ten times. The chain has TRBV5-1 and TRBJ1-3; D ambiguous. The germline CDR1 and CDR2 sequences are SGHRS and YFSETQ. This CDR3 is built from 14 residues. V lost 4 bases to trimming and J lost 0 bases, with 8 bases between them. In DNA, the CDR3 is TGCGCCAGCAGCCCCGAAGGCTCTGGAAACACCATATATTTT. It encodes CASSPEGSGNTIYF.

Points on this clonotype: A much bigger clone sits one base away, suggesting this may be a read error. This chain uses TRBV7-6 with TRBJ1-5; no definite D call. This CDR3 contains 13 residues. The V gene's germline CDR1 is SGHVS and CDR2 FNYEAQ. V was trimmed by 2 bases and J by 6 bases, leaving 8 bases between them. The DNA of the CDR3 is TGTGCCAGCAGCTTAACCGCGGCTCAGCCCCAGCATTTT. Translating gives CASSLTAAQPQHF. The whole variable domain, remainder taken from reference TRBV7-6 and TRBJ1-5, is GAGVSQSPRYKVTKRGQDVALRCDPISGHVSLYWYRQALGQGPEFLTYFNYEAQQDKSGLPNDRFSAERPEGSISTLTIQRTEQRDSAMYRCASSLTAAQPQHFGDGTRLSIL.

This clonotype was recorded a few times. V is TRBV12-3 or TRBV12-4 and J is TRBJ2-5, with a tentative D call TRBD2 (6 bases). This CDR3 has 14 amino acids. Trimming stripped 2 bases from V and 0 bases from J, with 7 bases between. CDR3 sequence reads: CASSLLAYQETQYF. In DNA form, the CDR3 reads TGTGCCAGCAGTTTACTAGCGTACCAAGAGACCCAGTACTTC.

The V and J genes are TRBV28 and TRBJ2-3; the D gene is possibly TRBD2 (6 bases). Trimming left V 7 bases short and J 4 bases short, with 18 bases between. The CDR3 has 15 residues. The V gene's germline CDR1 is MDHEN and CDR2 SYDVKM. Written as DNA, the CDR3 is TGTGCCAGCACCGATAGCGGTGCCGGGGCAGATACGCAGTATTTT. Translation: CASTDSGAGADTQYF.

This clonotype has more than one count but fewer than ten. This rearrangement joins TRBV20-1 to TRBJ2-7; no definite D call. V dropped 4 bases and J dropped 5 bases, with 12 bases sitting between them. This CDR3 spans 12 amino acids. CDR1 and CDR2 from the germline V gene are DFQATT and SNEGSKA (reference sequence). DNA of the CDR3: TGCAGTGCTACCCCTACGGGCGACGAGCAGTACTTC. It yields the protein CSATPTGDEQYF.

This clonotype has only a few counts. The chain couples TRBV19 to TRBJ2-2; 8 nucleotides align to TRBD1. Per germline, CDR1 LNHDA and CDR2 SQIVND (reference sequence). The CDR3 is 14 residues long. V lost 8 bases and J lost 1; bases outside the gene matches: 3. The CDR3 DNA sequence: TGTGCCAGTGTACAGGGGGAGAACACCGGGGAGCTGTTTTTT. This translates into CASVQGENTGELFF.

This clonotype was seen many times. This chain uses TRBV5-1 with TRBJ1-1; no firm D call. This CDR3 is 14 amino acids long. V lost 0 bases and J 4 bases, leaving 10 bases between the germline ends. Germline lookup yields CDR1 SGHRS and CDR2 YFSETQ. This CDR3 is CASSLESWGTEAFF. CDR3 sequence (DNA): TGCGCCAGCAGCTTGGAGTCCTGGGGCACTGAAGCTTTCTTT.

This clonotype was picked up many times. The chain combines TRBV7-2 with TRBJ2-7; possibly TRBD1 or TRBD2 for D (6 bases each). Germline-derived CDR1 and CDR2 are SGHTA and FQGNSA. The CDR3 consists of 16 residues. Trimming cost V 5 bases and J 2 bases, with 19 bases left between them. The CDR3 nucleotides read TGTGCCAGCAGCCCCCGGGGCGGGACATTTACCTACGAGCAGTACTTC. Translating gives CASSPRGGTFTYEQYF.

This clonotype appeared many times. The chain joins TRBV12-3 or TRBV12-4 to TRBJ1-1; D remains ambiguous. Trimming removed 6 bases from V and 2 bases from J, with 13 bases in between. The CDR3 runs to 14 residues. The CDR3 is CASSYVGYNTEAFF. In DNA, the CDR3 is TGTGCCAGCAGCTATGTAGGATATAACACTGAAGCTTTCTTT.

The genes are TRBV5-1 and TRBJ2-7, with D uncertain. CDR1 and CDR2 from the germline V gene are SGHRS and YFSETQ. Trimming removed 2 bases at V and 12 bases at J, with 21 bases between. The CDR3 is made up of 14 amino acids. The CDR3 DNA reads TGCGCCAGCAGCTTTGGTTCGGAATCTTTGAATACGTACTTC. Translated, it gives CASSFGSESLNTYF.

This clonotype came up a few times. This chain connects TRBV7-3 to TRBJ2-5; D is undetermined. Germline V gene sequence: CDR1 SGHTA, CDR2 FQGTGA. Trimming stripped 1 base from V and 5 bases from J, with 8 bases between. The CDR3 has 13 amino acids. CDR3 residues: CASSLSPAETQYF. The CDR3 DNA reads TGTGCCAGCAGCTTAAGTCCCGCGGAGACCCAGTACTTC.

This clonotype was seen many times. J is TRBJ2-1 and V is TRBV11-1; D is undetermined. V lost 2 bases, J lost 7 bases, and 12 bases lay in between. From germline, CDR1 is SGHAT and CDR2 FQDESV (reference sequence). This CDR3 is 14 amino acids long. CDR3 DNA: TGTGCCAGCAGCTTACTCCCAAGCTCGAATGAGCAGTTCTTC. Translating gives CASSLLPSSNEQFF.

This clonotype has ten or more counts. The chain couples TRBV12-3 or TRBV12-4 to TRBJ2-1; D unresolved. Trimming removed 2 bases at V and 4 bases at J, with 9 bases between. The CDR3 consists of 14 residues. The CDR3 loop is CASSLFGPYNEQFF. For the CDR3, the DNA is TGTGCCAGCAGTTTATTTGGACCTTACAATGAGCAGTTCTTC.

The rearrangement links TRBV3-1 to TRBJ2-3, with D unclear. V was shortened by 0 bases and J by 4 bases, with 5 bases between the two germline ends. This CDR3 is built from 13 residues. Looked up from germline, CDR1 is LGHDT and CDR2 is YNNKEL (reference sequence). The CDR3 loop reads CASSQEVPDTQYF. CDR3 coding DNA: TGTGCCAGCAGCCAAGAGGTCCCAGATACGCAGTATTTT.

This clonotype was detected only a few times. The rearrangement uses TRBV3-1 and TRBJ2-1; TRBD2 is a possible D gene (6 bases). There are 9 residues in the CDR3. Trimming pared 4 bases from V and 14 bases from J, leaving 6 bases between. Germline CDR1 reads LGHDT; CDR2 reads YNNKEL (reference sequence). The CDR3 DNA sequence: TGTGCCAGCAGCCGGGGGGAGTTCTTC. Translation: CASSRGEFF.

The chain carries TRBV4-1 and TRBJ2-7, with D possibly being TRBD2 (5 bases). The CDR3 sequence is 17 residues long. With 1 base removed from V and 2 bases from J, the gap between germline ends came to 18 bases. The germline gives CDR1 MGHRA, CDR2 YSYEKL. The CDR3 protein is CASSQAPLGIATYEQYF. As DNA, the CDR3 is TGCGCCAGCAGCCAAGCGCCCCTCGGGATTGCGACCTACGAGCAGTACTTC.

The sample holds many counts of this clonotype. The chain employs TRBV3-1 and TRBJ2-7; 9 bases agree with TRBD1. CDR3 length: 14 residues. Trimming cost V 6 bases and J 3 bases; bases outside gene matches: 6. CDR1 and CDR2 from the germline V gene are LGHDT and YNNKEL (reference sequence). In nucleotides, the CDR3 is TGTGCCAGCAGACCCGGGACAGGGATCTACGAGCAGTACTTC. Residues: CASRPGTGIYEQYF.

The genes are TRBV12-3 or TRBV12-4 and TRBJ2-1; 13 nucleotides align to TRBD2. This CDR3 contains 18 residues. Trimming took 5 bases from V and 0 from J; bases not matched to a gene: 7. The CDR3, as DNA: TGTGCCAGCAGTGGGGGACTAGCGGGGCCTGCCTCCTACAATGAGCAGTTCTTC. Translating gives CASSGGLAGPASYNEQFF.

This clonotype appeared a few times. The chain links TRBV20-1 to TRBJ2-5; TRBD1 aligns across 10 bases. CDR3 length: 16 residues. Germline loops: CDR1 DFQATT, CDR2 SNEGSKA (reference sequence). Unmatched junction bases numbered 12, after V lost 3 bases and J lost 5 bases. CDR3 coding DNA: TGCAGTGCTAGCCCGGACAGGGGGTTCGGTAGGGAGACCCAGTACTTC. Amino acid sequence: CSASPDRGFGRETQYF.

The gene calls are TRBV27 and TRBJ2-1, with a tentative D call TRBD2 (6 bases). Trimming removed 10 bases from V and 4 bases from J, with 17 bases in between. Looked up from germline, CDR1 is MNHEY and CDR2 is SMNVEV (reference sequence). CDR3 size: 14 residues. The CDR3 loop is CATCRRETYNEQFF. CDR3 DNA sequence: TGTGCCACCTGTCGGCGGGAAACTTACAATGAGCAGTTCTTC.

The chain carries TRBV20-1 and TRBJ2-1; 11 bases are shared with TRBD2. CDR3 length: 19 residues. The J segment lost 0 bases and the V segment lost 1 base, leaving 11 bases of the junction unmatched. The germline V gene encodes CDR1 DFQATT and CDR2 SNEGSKA (reference sequence). CDR3 sequence (DNA): TGCAGTGCTAGAGTAGGTAGCGGGAGGGGATGGCTCTCCTACAATGAGCAGTTCTTC. Residues: CSARVGSGRGWLSYNEQFF.

This clonotype was recorded a few times. V is TRBV9 and J is TRBJ2-1, with D unclear. The V end was cut by 1 base, the J end by 0 bases, with 8 bases between. Looked up from germline, CDR1 is SGDLS and CDR2 is YYNGEE. CDR3 length: 15 amino acids. The CDR3 sequence is CASSVSDVSYNEQFF. CDR3 in DNA: TGTGCCAGCAGCGTAAGTGACGTCTCCTACAATGAGCAGTTCTTC.

The J gene is TRBJ2-5, the V gene TRBV28, with D unresolved. Germline CDR1 is MDHEN and CDR2 is SYDVKM. Trimming shortened V by 6 bases and J by 5 bases, and 10 bases separated the two germline ends. The CDR3 sequence is 12 residues long. The CDR3 reads CASSPVRETQYF. Written as DNA, the CDR3 is TGTGCCAGCAGCCCGGTCCGGGAGACCCAGTACTTC.